Below, one T cell receptor (beta chain) is given with its context. This record belongs to a study of T cell changes during pregnancy in multiple sclerosis. Germline loops: CDR1 SGHTS, CDR2 YDEGEE. The CDR3 loop spans 13 amino acids. V lost 4 bases and J lost 4, with 11 bases in between. The repertoire was sequenced with immunoSEQ multiplex PCR; TCRdb's copy has only in-frame clones and lacks some. The table lists tens of thousands of clones, about 90% of them singletons. The chain uses TRBV5-8 and TRBJ1-1; the D is unclear. The sequence was collected from a female donor with multiple sclerosis, enrolled in a pregnancy study. The material was CD4+ T cells from peripheral blood mononuclear cells, obtained after pregnancy. The CDR3: CASSRELGTEAFF. The CDR3 nucleotides are TGTGCCAGCAGCAGGGAGTTGGGCACTGAAGCTTTCTTT.